The 21 T cell receptor beta chains below were found in one sample sequenced in a study of cytomegalovirus exposure and HLA in healthy donors. Data came from immunoSEQ multiplex PCR; TCRdb stores just in-frame clones and leaves some out. The table includes 70,000 to 75,000 clones, approximately 93% detected once. The sample comprised PBMCs. All receptors come from a man aged 18-30 years in good health and CMV-seropositive.

The chain uses TRBV27 and TRBJ2-7; 9 bases are a match to TRBD2. Per the germline V gene, CDR1 is MNHEY and CDR2 is SMNVEV (reference sequence). J was trimmed by 7 bases and V by 4 bases; bases with no gene match: 2. The CDR3 is 12 amino acids. CDR3 nucleotides: TGTGCCAGCAGTTATCTAGCGGGGGAGCAGTACTTC. Translating gives CASSYLAGEQYF.

This clone occurred once. The chain carries TRBV5-1 and TRBJ1-4; 7 bases agree with TRBD1. This CDR3 has 14 residues. Per the germline V gene, CDR1 is SGHRS and CDR2 is YFSETQ. The ends lost 3 bases at V and 5 bases at J; junction bases unmatched: 4. The CDR3 here is CASSWTGRNEKLFF. DNA of the CDR3: TGCGCCAGCAGCTGGACAGGAAGAAATGAAAAACTGTTTTTT.

This rearrangement joins TRBV18 to TRBJ1-1; TRBD1 matches at 7 bases. The CDR3 has 15 residues. The V and J ends lost 0 bases and 1 base, in that order; junction bases with no gene match: 2. The germline CDR1 and CDR2 sequences are KGHSH and LQKENI. The CDR3 DNA follows: TGTGCCAGCTCACCACCGGAGGGGGCGAACACTGAAGCTTTCTTT. Translation: CASSPPEGANTEAFF.

V is TRBV27 and J is TRBJ2-1; 10 bases are a match to TRBD1. The V and J ends lost 8 bases and 4 bases, in that order; junction bases with no gene match: 5. The CDR3 has 14 residues. Germline loops: CDR1 MNHEY, CDR2 SMNVEV (reference sequence). This chain's CDR3 is CASRRQGAYNEQFF. The CDR3 nucleotides read TGTGCCAGCCGGCGACAGGGGGCATACAATGAGCAGTTCTTC.

This clone was recorded once. The chain has TRBV5-1 and TRBJ2-7, with D perhaps TRBD1 (6 bases). V was shortened by 4 bases and J by 3 bases, with 17 bases between the two germline ends. In germline, CDR1 is SGHRS, CDR2 YFSETQ. The CDR3 covers 15 residues. CDR3 sequence: CASSGGHLPIYEQYF. The CDR3 bases are TGCGCCAGCAGCGGGGGACACCTACCCATCTACGAGCAGTACTTC.

V usage is TRBV7-9 and J usage is TRBJ2-7; TRBD1 might be the D (5 bases). The CDR3 is made up of 15 amino acids. Germline CDR1 and CDR2: SEHNR and FQNEAQ (reference sequence). Trimming took 1 base from V and 6 from J, leaving 16 bases between them. The CDR3 DNA reads as TGTGCCAGCAGCTTAGACCAGGGTCCCCCCTTCGAGCAGTACTTC. This translates into CASSLDQGPPFEQYF.

The V gene is TRBV9, the J gene TRBJ2-5; D perhaps matches TRBD1 (6 bases). The CDR3 spans 16 residues. In germline, CDR1 is SGDLS, CDR2 YYNGEE. V shed 0 bases and J shed 1 base, with 13 bases lying between them. For the CDR3, the DNA is TGTGCCAGCAGCGTAGGGGTGGGGGCGGTCCAAGAGACCCAGTACTTC. As protein: CASSVGVGAVQETQYF.

The chain combines TRBV7-9 with TRBJ2-4, with TRBD2 as a possible D gene (5 bases). The CDR3 has 15 residues. The V and J ends lost 3 bases and 7 bases respectively, with 16 bases between them. CDR1 is SEHNR, CDR2 FQNEAQ, per germline (reference sequence). The CDR3, as DNA: TGTGCCAGCAGCTTCTACTTATCAGCGGAGAACATTCAGTACTTC. It is translated as CASSFYLSAENIQYF.

The rearrangement uses TRBV11-2 and TRBJ2-1; 10 positions agree with TRBD2. The CDR3 spans 15 residues. After removal of 5 bases from V and 4 bases from J, the junction contained 5 bases not matched to a gene. The germline CDR1 and CDR2 sequences are SGHAT and FQNNGV. This chain's CDR3 is CASSTRTSGYNEQFF. CDR3 bases: TGTGCCAGCAGCACGCGGACTAGCGGATACAATGAGCAGTTCTTC.

This clone was counted a few times. V and J are TRBV18 and TRBJ1-2; possibly TRBD1 for D (5 bases). V shed 6 bases and J shed 3 bases, with 11 bases lying between them. The CDR3 contains 13 residues. Germline V CDR1 and CDR2: KGHSH, LQKENI. CDR3 DNA: TGTGCCAGCTCTCAAAGCAGGGACTATGGCTACACCTTC. It is translated as CASSQSRDYGYTF.

This chain uses TRBV18 with TRBJ2-5, with TRBD1 matching over 10 bases. This CDR3 spans 14 amino acids. V was clipped by 4 bases and J by 3 bases; unmatched bases: 2. Looked up from germline, CDR1 is KGHSH and CDR2 is LQKENI. The CDR3 nucleotides are TGTGCCAGCTCACGAGGGACAGGGGAAGAGACCCAGTACTTC. This gives the protein CASSRGTGEETQYF.

CDR3 amino acids: CASSSPGTSNTIYF. CDR3 nucleotide sequence: TGTGCCAGCAGCTCCCCCGGGACTAGTAACACCATATATTTT. The chain recombines TRBV7-8 with TRBJ1-3; perhaps TRBD1 as D (5 bases). Germline loops: CDR1 SGHVS, CDR2 FQNEAQ. The CDR3 contains 14 residues. The V and J ends lost 4 bases and 7 bases respectively, with 14 bases between them.

The rearrangement uses TRBV6-5 and TRBJ1-4; 7 bases match TRBD1. Losses at the gene ends were 6 bases for V and 4 bases for J; bases not matched to a gene: 8. CDR3 length: 15 amino acids. CDR1 and CDR2 from the germline V gene are MNHEY and SVGAGI. The CDR3 nucleotides are TGTGCCAGCAGCAACAGGGGAGTTAGTAATGAAAAACTGTTTTTT. As protein: CASSNRGVSNEKLFF.

This clone came up once. The rearrangement joins TRBV7-8 to TRBJ1-2; 9 positions agree with TRBD1. The CDR3 consists of 16 residues. V trimming: 2 bases; J trimming: 4 bases; junction bases outside the gene matches: 8. Germline V CDR1 and CDR2: SGHVS, FQNEAQ. The DNA for the CDR3 is TGTGCCAGCAGCTTAAACTCCGGGACAGGGAGCTATGGCTACACCTTC. Encoded protein: CASSLNSGTGSYGYTF.

This chain joins TRBV18 and TRBJ2-7, with TRBD2 identical over 15 bases. Germline V gene data show CDR1 as KGHSH and CDR2 as LQKENI. V was pared by 3 bases and J by 5 bases, with 11 bases of the junction left unmatched. CDR3 size: 18 residues. Written as DNA, the CDR3 is TGTGCCAGCTCACCGCCGGGACTAGCGGGAGGAGCACATGACGAGCAGTACTTC. Amino acids: CASSPPGLAGGAHDEQYF.

The V gene is TRBV25-1, the J gene TRBJ2-7, with 10 nucleotides matching TRBD2. Germline CDR1 MGHDK, CDR2 SYGVNS. Losses at the gene ends were 4 bases for V and 8 bases for J; bases not matched to a gene: 5. The CDR3 runs 13 residues. For the CDR3, the DNA is TGTGCCAGCAGTGCAGCGGGGGGGTACCAGCAGTACTTC. Protein: CASSAAGGYQQYF.

This chain links TRBV10-2 with TRBJ1-4; 8 bases are a match to TRBD1. This CDR3 has 14 residues. Germline V gene sequence: CDR1 WSHSY, CDR2 SAAADI. J lost 10 bases, V lost 3 bases, and 7 bases had no gene match. The CDR3 DNA is TGCGCCAGCAGTGAATCCAGGGGGCTCGGAAAACTGTTTTTT. Translation gives CASSESRGLGKLFF.

This clone was counted once. The genes are TRBV7-9 and TRBJ2-3; D uncertain. Germline V gene sequence: CDR1 SEHNR, CDR2 FQNEAQ (reference sequence). CDR3 length: 12 amino acids. Trimming cost V 3 bases and J 6 bases, with 7 bases left between them. CDR3 DNA sequence: TGTGCCAGCAGCTTCGGAGAGGATACGCAGTATTTT. Translation: CASSFGEDTQYF.

The CDR3 here is CASRFRDYSYEQYF. As DNA, the CDR3 is TGTGCCAGCAGGTTCCGAGACTACTCCTACGAGCAGTACTTC. The rearrangement uses TRBV28 and TRBJ2-7, with D maybe TRBD2 (5 bases). This CDR3 has 14 amino acids. Germline loops: CDR1 MDHEN, CDR2 SYDVKM. The V and J ends lost 6 bases and 0 bases respectively, with 12 bases between them.

The chain has TRBV2 and TRBJ1-3; 8 bases are a match to TRBD1. Germline-derived CDR1 and CDR2 are SNHLY and FYNNEI. V trimming: 4 bases; J trimming: 4 bases; junction bases outside the gene matches: 3. The CDR3 totals 14 residues. The CDR3 here is CASSARGQGNTIYF. CDR3 nucleotides: TGTGCCAGCAGTGCCAGGGGGCAAGGAAACACCATATATTTT.

The chain employs TRBV20-1 and TRBJ1-1; D is ambiguous. Germline V gene data show CDR1 as DFQATT and CDR2 as SNEGSKA (reference sequence). Deletions cut 2 bases from V and 8 bases from J, with 9 bases between. The CDR3 is 11 residues long. DNA of the CDR3: TGCAGTGCTAGAATGTGGCCAGAAGCTTTCTTT. Its translation: CSARMWPEAFF.